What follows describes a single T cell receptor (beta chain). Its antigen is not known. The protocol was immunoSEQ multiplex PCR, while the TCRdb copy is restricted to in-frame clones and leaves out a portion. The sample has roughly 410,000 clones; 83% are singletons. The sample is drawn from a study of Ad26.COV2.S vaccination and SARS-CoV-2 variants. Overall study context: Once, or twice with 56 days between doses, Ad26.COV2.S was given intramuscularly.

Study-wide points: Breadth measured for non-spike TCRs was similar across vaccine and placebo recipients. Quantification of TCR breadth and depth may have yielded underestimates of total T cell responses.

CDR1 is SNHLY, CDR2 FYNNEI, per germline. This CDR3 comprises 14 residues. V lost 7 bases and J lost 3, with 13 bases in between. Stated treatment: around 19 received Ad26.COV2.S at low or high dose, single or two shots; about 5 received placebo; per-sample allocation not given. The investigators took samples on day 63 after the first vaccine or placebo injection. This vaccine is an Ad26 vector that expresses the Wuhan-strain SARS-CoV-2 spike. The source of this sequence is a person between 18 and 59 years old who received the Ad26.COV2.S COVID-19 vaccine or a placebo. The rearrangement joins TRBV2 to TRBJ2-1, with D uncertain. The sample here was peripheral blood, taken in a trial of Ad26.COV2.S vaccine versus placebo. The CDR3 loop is CASNVYPFYNEQFF. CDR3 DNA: TGTGCCAGCAACGTATATCCCTTCTACAATGAGCAGTTCTTC.